This is a list of T cell receptor beta chains from one sample in a study of cytomegalovirus exposure and HLA in healthy donors. Repertoires were generated with immunoSEQ multiplex PCR, while TCRdb's copy carries only in-frame clones and drops some. This table holds roughly 140,000 clones, about 91% found once. Sequenced material: PBMCs. Receptors were obtained from a young woman in good health and CMV-seropositive. Both conserved end residues are part of each CDR3.

j_gene | v_gene | CDR3aa
TRBJ2-7 | TRBV7-2 | CASSHSGAYEQYF
TRBJ2-1 | TRBV20-1 | CSAGQDNEQFF
TRBJ2-1 | TRBV7-2 | CASSLGGVGEQFF
TRBJ1-6 | TRBV11-3 | CASSQTGEDSPLHF
TRBJ2-7 | TRBV28 | CATSLSLAGGTTAF
TRBJ1-1 | TRBV27 | CASKGWGSNTEAFF
TRBJ2-7 | TRBV6-1 | CASTGTGGGYEQYF
TRBJ2-7 | TRBV27 | CASSLGGYEQYF
TRBJ1-6 | TRBV6-5 | CASVPDSIAGSPLHF
TRBJ2-1 | TRBV5-1 | CASAPTGQGYNEQFF
TRBJ1-3 | TRBV5-1 | CASSLTGSGNTIYF
TRBJ2-2 | TRBV5-1 | CASSLGQGMGELFF
TRBJ2-7 | TRBV7-3 | CASSSDSSYEQYF
TRBJ2-7 | TRBV2 | CASSFRDRFAISYEQYF
TRBJ1-2 | TRBV19 | CASSTSRRGYYGYTF
TRBJ2-3 | TRBV27 | CASTRGLAESDTQYF
TRBJ1-3 | TRBV4-2 | CASSQEKLNSGNTIYF
TRBJ1-3 | TRBV6-6 | CASSPPTGSGNTIYF
TRBJ1-1 | TRBV19 | CASGVENTEAFF
TRBJ2-5 | TRBV11-2 | CASSPGVRETQYF
TRBJ2-7 | TRBV7-2 | CASSKDTIAEQYF
TRBJ2-7 | TRBV4-3 | CASSPIAGDEQYF
TRBJ1-1 | TRBV5-1 | CASSLNRVDTEAFF
TRBJ2-5 | TRBV19 | CASSYYRDREETQYF
TRBJ2-5 | TRBV5-6 | CASSLALASQETQYF
TRBJ1-1 | TRBV30 | CAWRDQGFTEAFF
TRBJ2-4 | TRBV7-8 | CASSLGTSGRIAAKNIQYF
TRBJ1-6 | TRBV11-2 | CASRLQGSNSPLHF
TRBJ2-1 | TRBV29-1 | CSVSQGATLNEQFF
TRBJ2-3 | TRBV5-1 | CASSLSDRRGDTQYF
TRBJ1-2 | TRBV11-3 | CASILTLGQDYGYTF
TRBJ2-7 | TRBV19 | CASAEPQGYEQYF
TRBJ2-7 | TRBV7-9 | CASSPGRVSYEQYF
TRBJ2-3 | TRBV5-6 | CASSLDYAQYF
TRBJ2-7 | TRBV5-4 | CASSLPGQYEQYF
TRBJ2-3 | TRBV7-6 | CASSLETGGRTDTQYF
TRBJ2-5 | TRBV4-1 | CASSQFGTGGPVETQYF
TRBJ1-1 | TRBV6-5 | CASSKAWEGTEAFF
TRBJ1-4 | TRBV27 | CASSPRGGTNEKLFF
TRBJ2-7 | TRBV28 | CASSSSGTGSYEQYF
TRBJ1-5 | TRBV20-1 | CSAQKHRGLHF
TRBJ1-2 | TRBV6-5 | CASSYSNYGYTF
TRBJ1-5 | TRBV4-3 | CASSQGVRGGQPQHF
TRBJ1-1 | TRBV7-6 | CASSLALGAGTEAFF
TRBJ1-2 | TRBV19 | CASSSTDYGYTF
TRBJ1-1 | TRBV2 | CASSVGQPMNTEAFF
TRBJ2-7 | TRBV2 | CASSESGTYEQYF
TRBJ1-4 | TRBV28 | CASSLQSEKLFF
TRBJ2-2 | TRBV7-3 | CASSNRVQGTGELFF
TRBJ2-3 | TRBV5-1 | CASSSRVSTDTQYF
TRBJ1-1 | TRBV10-2 | CASSPGGPEAFF
TRBJ2-1 | TRBV7-3 | CASSFGQGYNEQFF
TRBJ1-5 | TRBV15 | CATSRATDQPQHF
TRBJ2-7 | TRBV7-9 | CASSARWSSYEQYF
TRBJ1-4 | TRBV7-9 | CASSLATGPNNEKLFF